This record covers a single T cell receptor (beta chain). What it binds is unknown. 13 Jbeta primers and 60 Vbeta primers were used for the PCR. The method was immunoSEQ multiplex PCR; TCRdb's version includes in-frame clones alone and lacks a portion of them. The sample yields 150,000 or so clones, more than 60% seen once. This sample was taken from a study of cytomegalovirus exposure and HLA in healthy donors. Study background: There were 100 million to 120 million unique TCR beta sequences, drawn from roughly 200 million T cells, in an earlier analysis. Whole-study findings and limits: Earlier analysis yielded a pattern in which most TCR beta V segments were productive about 90% or about 30% of the time. Later analysis associated a missense DCLRE1C variant with TCR beta V- and J-gene trimming. TRBV6-2, TRBV6-3 and other indistinguishable V segments were excluded.

The CDR3 runs 13 residues. Unmatched junction bases numbered 9, after V lost 7 bases and J lost 4 bases. Looked up from germline, CDR1 is SQVTM and CDR2 is ANQGSEA. Sequences were obtained from PBMCs. This clonotype originated in a man between 18 and 35 years old in good health and CMV-seropositive. The chain couples TRBV29-1 to TRBJ1-2; 7 bases align to TRBD1. The CDR3 is CSALTGASYGYTF. Written as DNA, the CDR3 is TGCAGCGCGCTCACAGGGGCCTCCTATGGCTACACCTTC.